This is a list of T cell receptor beta chains from one sample in a study of T-cell reconstitution after alpha-beta-depleted transplantation in children. From the PCR reads, TCRdb called clonotypes with MiXCR, one entry per CDR3 protein. The sample has about 600,000 distinct CDR3 sequences, approximately 13% seen once; the top ten hold about 2.2%. The sample was PBMCs, mostly from graft donor cells, taken 360 days after TCRalphabeta/CD19-depleted stem cell transplant. These receptors came from a male patient younger than 18 who had a stem cell transplant for acute myeloid leukemia, so the T cells may come from the graft donor. The CDR3 runs from the conserved cysteine through the conserved F or W. A D gene is named only where the DNA matches it firmly. Only some rows state a clone size, as once, few, many or a class for expanded clones.

d_call | j_call | v_call | clone_size | cdr3_aa | cdr3_nt
- | TRBJ2-2 | TRBV7-9 | many | CASSTLRGNTGELFF | TGTGCCAGCAGCACCCTCCGCGGGAACACCGGGGAGCTGTTTTTT
TRBD1 | TRBJ2-7 | TRBV9 | - | CASSSGSGGYEQYF | TGTGCCAGCAGCTCGGGATCAGGGGGCTACGAGCAGTACTTC
- | TRBJ2-3 | TRBV2 | few | CASTRGSDTQYF | TGTGCCAGCACCCGGGGCTCAGATACGCAGTATTTT
- | TRBJ2-7 | TRBV20-1 | - | CSATQRASYEQYF | TGCAGTGCTACGCAGCGGGCCTCCTACGAGCAGTACTTC
TRBD2 | TRBJ2-1 | TRBV11-1 | few | CASSLVGGGRAGPNEQFF | TGTGCCAGCAGCTTAGTGGGTGGCGGGAGGGCCGGACCCAATGAGCAGTTCTTC
TRBD2 | TRBJ2-5 | TRBV28 | many | CASSRWEGRETQYF | TGTGCCAGCAGTCGGTGGGAGGGTCGAGAGACCCAGTACTTC
TRBD2 | TRBJ2-1 | TRBV7-2 | - | CASSFFLRTSGRSNEQFF | TGTGCCAGCAGCTTCTTTCTGAGGACTAGCGGGAGGAGCAATGAGCAGTTCTTC
TRBD2 | TRBJ2-6 | TRBV28 | - | CASSSLGRLSGANVLTF | TGTGCCAGCAGTTCGCTCGGGAGGCTCTCTGGGGCCAACGTCCTGACTTTC
- | TRBJ1-5 | TRBV27 | few | CASSARRLRIDSNQPQHF | TGTGCCAGCAGTGCTCGAAGGCTCAGAATCGATAGCAATCAGCCCCAGCATTTT
TRBD2 | TRBJ2-7 | TRBV12-3/TRBV12-4 | few | CASSPRTSGSSSYEQYF | TGTGCCAGCAGCCCCAGGACTAGCGGGAGTTCAAGCTACGAGCAGTACTTC
- | TRBJ1-3 | TRBV29-1 | few | CSVQDSEITIYF | TGCAGCGTTCAGGACAGCGAAATCACCATATATTTT
TRBD2 | TRBJ2-7 | TRBV28 | many | CASSLVAGDWGSTYEQYF | TGTGCCAGCAGTTTAGTAGCGGGGGATTGGGGATCTACCTACGAGCAGTACTTC
TRBD2 | TRBJ2-1 | TRBV29-1 | many | CSARLAGGVNEQFF | TGCAGCGCCCGACTAGCGGGAGGGGTCAATGAGCAGTTCTTC
TRBD2 | TRBJ2-7 | TRBV28 | - | CASSDRLAPLVFEQYF | TGTGCCAGCAGTGACCGACTAGCCCCATTGGTATTCGAGCAGTACTTC
- | TRBJ2-2 | TRBV27 | many | CASSLGTPNTGELFF | TGTGCCAGCAGTCTAGGGACACCAAACACCGGGGAGCTGTTTTTT
- | TRBJ2-5 | TRBV7-9 | - | CASSLVGGIETQYF | TGTGCCAGCAGCTTAGTGGGGGGAATCGAGACCCAGTACTTC
TRBD2 | TRBJ2-7 | TRBV28 | - | CASSTIAGGTYEQYF | TGTGCCAGCAGTACAATAGCGGGGGGAACCTACGAGCAGTACTTC
- | TRBJ2-7 | TRBV28 | few | CASSPRQRSYEQYF | TGTGCCAGCAGCCCTCGTCAACGATCCTACGAGCAGTACTTC
- | TRBJ2-3 | TRBV5-1 | - | CASSLSFGGADTQYF | TGCGCCAGCAGCTTGTCGTTCGGAGGGGCAGATACGCAGTATTTT
- | TRBJ2-3 | TRBV28 | - | CASNTDPLTDTQYF | TGTGCCAGCAATACGGACCCTCTCACAGATACGCAGTATTTT
- | TRBJ2-7 | TRBV12-3/TRBV12-4 | many | CASSLADYYEQYF | TGTGCCAGCAGTTTAGCGGATTACTACGAGCAGTACTTC
- | TRBJ1-1 | TRBV20-1 | few | CSATYGGAEAFF | TGCAGTGCTACGTACGGGGGCGCTGAAGCTTTCTTT
TRBD1 | TRBJ2-2 | TRBV9 | - | CASSRQGAWGELFF | TGTGCCAGCAGTCGACAGGGGGCGTGGGGGGAGCTGTTTTTT
TRBD2 | TRBJ2-7 | TRBV19 | many | CASSIVAGAGSEQYF | TGTGCCAGTAGTATAGTAGCGGGAGCAGGCAGCGAGCAGTACTTC